This T cell receptor beta chain was retrieved from a study of T cell repertoires in cytomegalovirus infection. A single record per CDR3 protein comes from TCRdb applying MiXCR to the reads. The top ten hold about 18% of the sample, which has roughly 700,000 distinct CDR3 sequences, 33% seen once. V shed 1 base and J 0 bases; nucleotides not matched to a gene: 5. This CDR3 region has 17 residues. The germline V gene has CDR1 SGHTA and CDR2 FQGNSA. This clonotype was found many times. Its antigen is still unknown. The sequencing used cultured PBMCs, collected from culture after CMV antigen stimulation. This sequence joins TRBV7-2 and TRBJ2-2; TRBD2 matches at 7 bases. The sequence came from a human donor in good health (CMV status not recorded). Some clones in this sample may be carry-over from other donors' samples. This CDR3 is CASSLVAGVANTGELFF. The CDR3 DNA follows: TGTGCCAGCAGCTTAGTGGCGGGAGTCGCGAACACCGGGGAGCTGTTTTTT.